What follows is one T cell receptor beta chain and its context. Its antigen is undetermined. This sample was included in a study of beta chain features in type 1 diabetes. Points from the study as a whole: For cells with high TCR expression, cDNA sequencing could yield over-representation. Compared with healthy donors, patients appeared to share more similar naive, central memory and regulatory TCRB repertoires.

In total, each donor contributed a single heparinised blood draw that averaged around 100 mL. Once sorted, every population was more than 95% pure. The V gene's germline CDR1 is GTSNPN and CDR2 SVGIG (reference sequence). This CDR3 region has 11 residues. V dropped 2 bases and J dropped 6 bases, with 4 bases sitting between them. Reverse transcription of all isolated RNA meant that expressed TCRB transcripts were sequenced. The repertoire was sequenced with immunoSEQ multiplex PCR; TCRdb's copy has only in-frame clones and lacks some. The table has 200,000 to 250,000 clones, roughly 9.6% seen once. Source material: naive CD4+ T cells from blood. The chain has TRBV30 and TRBJ2-2; no reliable D call. The source is a woman aged 18 to 35 in good health. The DNA for the CDR3 is TGTGCCTGGAGTCCCGCCGGGGAGCTGTTTTTT. Its translation is CAWSPAGELFF.